The clone carrying this TCR beta chain was counted at least ten times. Antigen unknown. The data originate from a study of T-cell reconstitution after alpha-beta-depleted transplantation in children. Study-level findings and limits: TCRbeta diversity was high at day 60 in some patients (a result of surviving recipient T cells and thymic progenitors).

As it was prepared, the TCRbeta library received unique molecular identifiers. TCRdb ran MiXCR on the PCR reads and lists one entry per CDR3 protein. The data hold under 300,000 distinct CDR3 sequences, with approximately 10% observed a single time. The CDR3 covers 15 residues. Germline V gene lookup returns CDR1 SNHLY and CDR2 FYNNEI. Trimming cost V 1 base and J 0 bases, with 8 bases left between them. The chain combines TRBV2 with TRBJ2-3; no definite D call. This clonotype was sampled from a male patient aged 2 to 10 who had a stem cell transplant for chronic granulomatous disease, so the T cells may come from the graft donor. The material was peripheral blood, obtained 180 days after TCRalphabeta/CD19-depleted stem cell transplant. CDR3 DNA sequence: TGTGCCAGCAGTGAAGGGGCGTCTAGCACAGATACGCAGTATTTT. As protein: CASSEGASSTDTQYF.